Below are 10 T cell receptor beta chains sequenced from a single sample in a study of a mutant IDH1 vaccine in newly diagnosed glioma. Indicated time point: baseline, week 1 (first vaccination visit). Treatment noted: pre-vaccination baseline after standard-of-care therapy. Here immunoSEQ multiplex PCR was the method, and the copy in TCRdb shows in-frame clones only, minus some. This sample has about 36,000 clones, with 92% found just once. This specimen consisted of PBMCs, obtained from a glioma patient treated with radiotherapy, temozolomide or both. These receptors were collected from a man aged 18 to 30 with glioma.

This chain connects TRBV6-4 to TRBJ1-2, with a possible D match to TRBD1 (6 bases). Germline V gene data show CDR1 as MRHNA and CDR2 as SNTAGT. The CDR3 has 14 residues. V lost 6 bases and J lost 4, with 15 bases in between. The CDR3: CASSAGTPPYGYTF. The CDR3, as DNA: TGTGCCAGCAGCGCGGGGACACCTCCCTATGGCTACACCTTC.

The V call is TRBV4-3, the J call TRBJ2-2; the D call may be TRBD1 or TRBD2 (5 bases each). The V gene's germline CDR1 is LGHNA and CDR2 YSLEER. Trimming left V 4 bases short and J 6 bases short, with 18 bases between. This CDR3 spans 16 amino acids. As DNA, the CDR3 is TGCGCCAGCAGCCGCCGTGCCGGACTGGGGCCCGGGGAGCTGTTTTTT. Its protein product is CASSRRAGLGPGELFF.

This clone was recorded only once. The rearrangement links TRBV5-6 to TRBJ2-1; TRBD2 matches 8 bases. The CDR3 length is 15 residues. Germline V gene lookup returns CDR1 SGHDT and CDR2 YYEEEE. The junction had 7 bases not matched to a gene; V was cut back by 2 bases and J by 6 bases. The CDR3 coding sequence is TGTGCCAGCAGCTTCGCGGTAGCGGGACTCAATGAGCAGTTCTTC. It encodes CASSFAVAGLNEQFF.

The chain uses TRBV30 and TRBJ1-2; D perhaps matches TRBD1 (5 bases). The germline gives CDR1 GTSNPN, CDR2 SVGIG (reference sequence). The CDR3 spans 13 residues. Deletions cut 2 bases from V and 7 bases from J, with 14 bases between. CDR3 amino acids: CAWSRSGQGGYTF. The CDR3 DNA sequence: TGTGCCTGGAGTCGCTCAGGGCAAGGTGGCTACACCTTC. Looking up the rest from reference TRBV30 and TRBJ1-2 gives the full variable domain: SQTIHQWPATLVQPVGSPLSLECTVEGTSNPNLYWYRQAAGRGLQLLFYSVGIGQISSEVPQNLSASRPQDRQFILSSKKLLLSDSGFYLCAWSRSGQGGYTFGSGTRLTVV.

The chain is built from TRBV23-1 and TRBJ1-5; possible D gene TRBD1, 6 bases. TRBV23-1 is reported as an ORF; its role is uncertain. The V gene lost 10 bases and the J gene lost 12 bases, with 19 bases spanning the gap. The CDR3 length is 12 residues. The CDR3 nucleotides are TGCGCCAACGAGGGGGGGGCCCCGGTCCAGCATTTT. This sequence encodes CANEGGAPVQHF.

CDR3 in amino acids: CASSLYEKLFF. The CDR3 nucleotides are TGTGCCAGCAGCTTATACGAAAAACTGTTTTTT. The chain is built from TRBV7-2 and TRBJ1-4; D is undetermined. The germline gives CDR1 SGHTA, CDR2 FQGNSA. Deletions cut 2 bases from V and 8 bases from J, with 3 bases between. The CDR3 extends over 11 amino acids. The whole variable domain, remainder taken from reference TRBV7-2 and TRBJ1-4, is GAGVSQSPSNKVTEKGKDVELRCDPISGHTALYWYRQSLGQGLEFLIYFQGNSAPDKSGLPSDRFSAERTGGSVSTLTIQRTQQEDSAVYLCASSLYEKLFFGSGTQLSVL.

CDR3 protein: CARPGKEEETQYF. CDR3 in DNA: TGTGCCAGACCTGGGAAGGAAGAAGAGACCCAGTACTTC. V usage is TRBV7-6 and J usage is TRBJ2-5; D unclear. The CDR3 loop spans 13 amino acids. V shed 9 bases and J shed 3 bases, with 14 bases lying between them. Germline lookup yields CDR1 SGHVS and CDR2 FNYEAQ.

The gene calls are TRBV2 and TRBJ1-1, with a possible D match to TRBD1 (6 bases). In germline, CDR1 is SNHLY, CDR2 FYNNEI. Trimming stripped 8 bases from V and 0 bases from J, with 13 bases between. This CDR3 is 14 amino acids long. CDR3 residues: CASGNRALNTEAFF. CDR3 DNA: TGTGCCAGCGGGAACAGGGCATTGAACACTGAAGCTTTCTTT.

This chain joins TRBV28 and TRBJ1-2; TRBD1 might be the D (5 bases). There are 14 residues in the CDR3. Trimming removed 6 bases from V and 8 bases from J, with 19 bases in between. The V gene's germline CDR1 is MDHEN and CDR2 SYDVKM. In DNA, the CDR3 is TGTGCCAGCAGCTCCCCAGGGAGGGCCGGGGGCTACACCTTC. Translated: CASSSPGRAGGYTF.

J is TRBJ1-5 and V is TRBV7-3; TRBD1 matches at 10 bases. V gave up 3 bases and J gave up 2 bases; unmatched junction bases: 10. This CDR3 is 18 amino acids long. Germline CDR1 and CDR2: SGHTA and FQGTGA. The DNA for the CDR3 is TGTGCCAGCAGCTTCCGACAGGGGGCACGACATTGCAATCAGCCCCAGCATTTT. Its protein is CASSFRQGARHCNQPQHF.